This TCR beta chain was found in a study of shared clonotypes between healthy human individuals. The table came from immunoSEQ multiplex PCR; TCRdb's copy has only in-frame clones and leaves some out. The sample has a few hundred thousand clones, 80% to 90% seen once. Losses at the gene ends were 1 base for V and 6 bases for J; bases not matched to a gene: 7. CDR1 MGHRA and CDR2 YSYEKL come from the germline V gene. The CDR3 runs 16 residues. The rearrangement joins TRBV4-1 to TRBJ2-2; 8 bases match TRBD1. This clonotype was sampled from a man aged 18 to 30 in good health. Sequencing input: memory CD8+ T cells sorted from blood. Subset denoted: CD45RO+ cells pooled with CCR7-negative TemRA cells. CDR3: CASSQVGQGVPGELFF. CDR3 in DNA: TGCGCCAGCAGCCAAGTTGGACAGGGCGTCCCCGGGGAGCTGTTTTTT.